Detailed here is one TCR beta chain. The data stem from a study of blood T cell repertoires in COVID-19. Whole-study context: Whether acute or convalescent, the COVID-19 samples came from the United States, Italy and Spain. From T cells, B-cell-depleted T cells, or PBMCs came the material, which was cDNA or gDNA.

Original analysis: Counts of nucleated cells, estimated from reference gene primer amplification, were obtained. Produced via immunoSEQ multiplex PCR; TCRdb's table is partial and in-frame only. V and J calls and clone size are as listed in that table; D and trimming were resolved from the DNA. The profile covers some 140,000 clones, with approximately 86% appearing a single time and approximately 16% taken by the ten largest. The junction had 17 bases not matched to a gene; V was cut back by 6 bases and J by 11 bases. Germline CDR1 reads LGHNA; CDR2 reads YNFKEQ. This CDR3 contains 16 residues. Specimen: peripheral blood. The clonotype was recovered from a woman between 45 and 65 years old who had recovered from COVID-19. This rearrangement joins TRBV4-2 to TRBJ1-4; TRBD1 matches 8 bases. CDR3 coding DNA: TGTGCCAGCAGTCCCGGGACAGGAGCCCGTGGGGCGAAACTGTTTTTT. Amino acids: CASSPGTGARGAKLFF.